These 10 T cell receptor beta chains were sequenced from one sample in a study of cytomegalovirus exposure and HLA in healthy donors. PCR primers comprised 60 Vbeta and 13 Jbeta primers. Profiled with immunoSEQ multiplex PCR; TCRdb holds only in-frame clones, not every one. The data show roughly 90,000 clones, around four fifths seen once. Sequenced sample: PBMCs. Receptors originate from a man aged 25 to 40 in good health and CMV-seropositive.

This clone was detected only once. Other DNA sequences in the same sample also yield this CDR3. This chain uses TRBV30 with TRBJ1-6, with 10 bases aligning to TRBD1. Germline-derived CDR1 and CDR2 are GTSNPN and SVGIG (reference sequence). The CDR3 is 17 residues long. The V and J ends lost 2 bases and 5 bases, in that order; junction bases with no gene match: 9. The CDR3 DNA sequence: TGTGCCTGGAGTCTAGCAGGGACAGGGGCCAATAATTCACCCCTCCACTTT. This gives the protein CAWSLAGTGANNSPLHF.

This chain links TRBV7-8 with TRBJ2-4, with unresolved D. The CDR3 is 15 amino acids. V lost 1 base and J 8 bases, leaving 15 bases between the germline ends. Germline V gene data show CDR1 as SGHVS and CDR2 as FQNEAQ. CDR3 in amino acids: CASSLDGGGGDIQYF. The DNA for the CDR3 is TGTGCCAGCAGCTTAGACGGCGGCGGCGGAGACATTCAGTACTTC.

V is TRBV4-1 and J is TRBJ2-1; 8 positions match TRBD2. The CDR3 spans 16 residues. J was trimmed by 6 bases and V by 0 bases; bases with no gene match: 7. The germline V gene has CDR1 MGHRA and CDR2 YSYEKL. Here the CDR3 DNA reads TGCGCCAGCAGCCAAGAGTGGACTAGCAACGTCAATGAGCAGTTCTTC. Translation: CASSQEWTSNVNEQFF.

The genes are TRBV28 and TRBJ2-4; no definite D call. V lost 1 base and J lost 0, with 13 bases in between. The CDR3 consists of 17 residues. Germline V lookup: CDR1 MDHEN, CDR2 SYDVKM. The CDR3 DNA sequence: TGTGCCAGCAGTTTATCTGGCTCTCCCCTAGCCAAAAACATTCAGTACTTC. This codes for CASSLSGSPLAKNIQYF.

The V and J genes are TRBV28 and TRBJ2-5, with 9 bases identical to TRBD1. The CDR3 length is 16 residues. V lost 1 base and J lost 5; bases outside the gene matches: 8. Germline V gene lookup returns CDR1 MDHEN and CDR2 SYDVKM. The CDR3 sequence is CASSLSSTGGRETQYF. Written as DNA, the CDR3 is TGTGCCAGCAGTTTATCCTCGACAGGGGGTCGCGAGACCCAGTACTTC. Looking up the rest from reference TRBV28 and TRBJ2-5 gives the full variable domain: DVKVTQSSRYLVKRTGEKVFLECVQDMDHENMFWYRQDPGLGLRLIYFSYDVKMKEKGDIPEGYSVSREKKERFSLILESASTNQTSMYLCASSLSSTGGRETQYFGPGTRLLVL.

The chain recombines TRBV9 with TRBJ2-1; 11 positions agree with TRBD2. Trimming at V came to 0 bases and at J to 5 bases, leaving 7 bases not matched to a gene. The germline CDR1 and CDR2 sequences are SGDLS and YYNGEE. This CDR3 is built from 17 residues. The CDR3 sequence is CASSVALAGGKNNEQFF. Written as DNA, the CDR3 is TGTGCCAGCAGCGTAGCCCTAGCGGGAGGAAAAAACAATGAGCAGTTCTTC.

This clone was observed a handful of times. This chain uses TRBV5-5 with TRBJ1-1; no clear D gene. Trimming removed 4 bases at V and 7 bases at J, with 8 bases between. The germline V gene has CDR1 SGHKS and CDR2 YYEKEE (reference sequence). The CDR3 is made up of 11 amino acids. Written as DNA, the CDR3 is TGTGCCAGCAGCGCGTATCTTGAAGCTTTCTTT. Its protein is CASSAYLEAFF.

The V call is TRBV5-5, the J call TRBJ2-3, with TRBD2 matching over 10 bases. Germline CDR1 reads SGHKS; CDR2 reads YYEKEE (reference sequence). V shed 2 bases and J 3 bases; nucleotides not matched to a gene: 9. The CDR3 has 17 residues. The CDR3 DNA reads TGTGCCAGCAGCTTCGGTCTAGCGGGAGCAAAGACAGATACGCAGTATTTT. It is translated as CASSFGLAGAKTDTQYF. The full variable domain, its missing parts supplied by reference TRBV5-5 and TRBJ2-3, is DAGVTQSPTHLIKTRGQQVTLRCSPISGHKSVSWYQQVLGQGPQFIFQYYEKEERGRGNFPDRFSARQFPNYSSELNVNALLLGDSALYLCASSFGLAGAKTDTQYFGPGTRLTVL.

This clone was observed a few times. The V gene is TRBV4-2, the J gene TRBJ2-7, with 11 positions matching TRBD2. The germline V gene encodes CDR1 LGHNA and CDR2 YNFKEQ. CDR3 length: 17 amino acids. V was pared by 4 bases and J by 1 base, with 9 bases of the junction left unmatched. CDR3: CASSRGELAGGSYEQYF. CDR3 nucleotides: TGTGCCAGCAGCCGAGGGGAGCTAGCGGGAGGATCCTACGAGCAGTACTTC.

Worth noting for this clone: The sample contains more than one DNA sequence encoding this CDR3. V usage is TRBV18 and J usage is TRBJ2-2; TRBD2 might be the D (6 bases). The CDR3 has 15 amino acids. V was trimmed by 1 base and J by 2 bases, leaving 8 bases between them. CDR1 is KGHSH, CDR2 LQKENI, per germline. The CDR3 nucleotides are TGTGCCAGCTCACCACGGAGGGCAAACACCGGGGAGCTGTTTTTT. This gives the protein CASSPRRANTGELFF.